This TCR beta chain was sequenced for a study of CD8 T cells in ankylosing spondylitis. Study conclusions and caveats: CD8+ by phenotype, disease-linked clones were relatively rare in peripheral blood. The clones that were linked to disease were reported to be significantly enriched in matched synovial fluid samples from ankylosing spondylitis patients. Among TCR beta sequences, a motif of under 10 highly homologous variants appeared characteristic of ankylosing spondylitis blood.

Using quantitative 5'-RACE with molecular barcodes, the authors made TCR beta libraries. TCRdb processed the 5' RACE reads anew with MiXCR; each CDR3 protein has one entry. Here the sample spans approximately 520,000 distinct CDR3 sequences, approximately 5% being singletons. Many counts were recorded for this clonotype. Its antigen is unidentified. The CDR3 is 13 residues long. V was clipped by 10 bases and J by 0 bases, with 11 bases between them. CDR1 and CDR2 from the germline V gene are SEHNR and FQNEAQ (reference sequence). This rearrangement joins TRBV7-9 to TRBJ2-3; D is unresolved. The sample consisted of blood, either unsorted or a sorted T cell fraction (not recorded which). This sequence originates from a male donor with ankylosing spondylitis. The CDR3 region is CAIERKSTDTQYF. CDR3 nucleotide sequence: TGTGCCATCGAGAGAAAAAGCACAGATACGCAGTATTTT.